These 23 T cell receptor beta chains were all obtained from the same sample, sequenced in a study of cytomegalovirus exposure and HLA in healthy donors. With 60 Vbeta and 13 Jbeta primers, the PCR was carried out. The table came from immunoSEQ multiplex PCR; TCRdb's copy has only in-frame clones and leaves some out. Of under 200,000 clones in the sample, around 83% are singletons; the top ten hold 8.5%. The sample taken for sequencing was PBMCs. All receptors come from a male donor in good health and CMV-seropositive.

This clone was seen only once. DNA of the CDR3: TGTGCCAGCAGTGAAGGTAGCGGGGGCTCCTACAATGAGCAGTTCTTC. Protein product: CASSEGSGGSYNEQFF. V gene TRBV6-1 combines with J gene TRBJ2-1; 9 bases align to TRBD2. Germline loops: CDR1 MNHNS, CDR2 SASEGT. The CDR3 spans 16 residues. Trimming removed 1 base from V and 0 bases from J; junction bases left unmatched: 1.

The chain carries TRBV18 and TRBJ2-1; 8 positions agree with TRBD2. The CDR3 length is 15 residues. Germline loops: CDR1 KGHSH, CDR2 LQKENI. The J segment lost 2 bases and the V segment lost 6 bases, leaving 6 bases of the junction unmatched. The CDR3 region is CASSGLAGPYNEQFF. CDR3 nucleotide sequence: TGTGCCAGCTCCGGTTTAGCGGGACCCTACAATGAGCAGTTCTTC.

V is TRBV19 and J is TRBJ1-2; D is possibly TRBD1 (6 bases). The V gene lost 6 bases and the J gene lost 0 bases, with 11 bases spanning the gap. The CDR3 runs to 14 residues. Germline V gives CDR1 LNHDA, CDR2 SQIVND (reference sequence). CDR3 sequence: CASSQGFTNYGYTF. The CDR3 bases are TGTGCCAGTAGCCAGGGGTTCACTAACTATGGCTACACCTTC.

The chain couples TRBV4-1 to TRBJ2-7; 11 bases fit TRBD2. The germline gives CDR1 MGHRA, CDR2 YSYEKL. This CDR3 is built from 16 residues. V dropped 4 bases and J dropped 2; count of bases not matched to a gene: 7. CDR3 DNA: TGCGCCAGCAGCCGAGTGACTAGCGGGGCTACCTACGAGCAGTACTTC. It specifies CASSRVTSGATYEQYF.

The chain recombines TRBV19 with TRBJ2-7; 8 bases are a match to TRBD1. The CDR3 totals 13 residues. CDR1 is LNHDA and CDR2 is SQIVND in the germline V gene (reference sequence). Trimming cost V 4 bases and J 4 bases; bases outside gene matches: 3. CDR3 region: CASSTGQGYEQYF. The CDR3 coding sequence is TGTGCCAGTAGTACTGGACAGGGTTACGAGCAGTACTTC.

The chain links TRBV10-3 to TRBJ2-1, with 9 bases that match TRBD2. Germline loops: CDR1 ENHRY, CDR2 SYGVKD. The CDR3 contains 14 residues. The V gene end was trimmed by 0 bases and the J gene end by 9 bases; junction bases not matched to a gene: 3. The CDR3 is CAISESYSGGEQFF. CDR3 sequence (DNA): TGTGCCATCAGTGAGTCCTATAGCGGGGGTGAGCAGTTCTTC.

The genes are TRBV15 and TRBJ2-7; 9 bases are shared with TRBD1. Germline CDR1 LNHNV, CDR2 YYDKDF (reference sequence). Unmatched junction bases numbered 14, after V lost 3 bases and J lost 5 bases. This CDR3 is built from 17 residues. The DNA for the CDR3 is TGTGCCACCAGCAGTAAAGTCCCGGGACAGGGAATGAACGAGCAGTACTTC. This encodes CATSSKVPGQGMNEQYF.

The CDR3: CASSSHRDRRRAFF. The DNA of the CDR3 is TGTGCCAGCAGTTCTCACCGGGACAGGCGGAGAGCTTTCTTT. V gene TRBV28 combines with J gene TRBJ1-1; 8 nucleotides agree with TRBD1. CDR3 length: 14 residues. V lost 4 bases to trimming and J lost 10 bases; unmatched junction nucleotides: 11. The V gene's germline CDR1 is MDHEN and CDR2 SYDVKM.

The V gene is TRBV5-4, the J gene TRBJ2-2; TRBD2 aligns across 15 bases. Unmatched junction bases numbered 4, after V lost 4 bases and J lost 6 bases. Germline CDR1 is SGHNT and CDR2 is YYREEE (reference sequence). The CDR3 totals 16 residues. The CDR3 is CASSRTSGGAPGELFF. CDR3 DNA sequence: TGTGCCAGCAGCCGGACTAGCGGGGGGGCCCCCGGGGAGCTGTTTTTT.

The rearrangement joins TRBV5-4 to TRBJ2-2, with 7 bases that match TRBD2. Germline lookup yields CDR1 SGHNT and CDR2 YYREEE (reference sequence). V lost 7 bases and J lost 1; bases outside the gene matches: 7. CDR3 length equals 15 residues. The CDR3 coding sequence is TGTGCCAGCTACCCCCCGGGAGGGAACACCGGGGAGCTGTTTTTT. This encodes CASYPPGGNTGELFF.

The CDR3 reads CASSLARVGNTEAFF. The CDR3 DNA follows: TGTGCCAGCAGCTTAGCGAGGGTAGGGAACACTGAAGCTTTCTTT. The chain employs TRBV7-6 and TRBJ1-1; D call uncertain. Trimming cost V 0 bases and J 1 base, with 9 bases left between them. CDR3 length: 15 residues. Germline V CDR1 and CDR2: SGHVS, FNYEAQ.

The chain links TRBV7-2 to TRBJ1-5; D perhaps matches TRBD1 (6 bases). CDR1 SGHTA and CDR2 FQGNSA come from the germline V gene. This CDR3 has 14 residues. Trimming left V 5 bases short and J 7 bases short, with 15 bases between. The chain's CDR3 is CASSPRGGQQPQHF. CDR3 nucleotide sequence: TGTGCCAGCAGCCCTCGGGGGGGGCAACAGCCCCAGCATTTT.

V is TRBV4-3 and J is TRBJ2-1; 8 bases line up with TRBD2. There are 16 residues in the CDR3. Trimming cost V 1 base and J 2 bases; bases outside gene matches: 4. Germline V lookup: CDR1 LGHNA, CDR2 YSLEER. The CDR3 DNA sequence: TGCGCCAGCAGCCAAGTCACTAGCGGACCCTACAATGAGCAGTTCTTC. Protein: CASSQVTSGPYNEQFF.

The chain links TRBV11-2 to TRBJ1-1; tentatively, D is TRBD1 (5 bases). CDR1 is SGHAT and CDR2 is FQNNGV in the germline V gene. Deletions cut 6 bases from V and 5 bases from J, with 19 bases between. This CDR3 spans 15 amino acids. The CDR3 reads CASSWGDRVGTEAFF. The CDR3 DNA follows: TGTGCCAGCAGTTGGGGGGATAGGGTAGGAACTGAAGCTTTCTTT. The variable domain in full, with the rest retrieved from reference TRBV11-2 and TRBJ1-1, is EAGVAQSPRYKIIEKRQSVAFWCNPISGHATLYWYQQILGQGPKLLIQFQNNGVVDDSQLPKDRFSAERLKGVDSTLKIQPAKLEDSAVYLCASSWGDRVGTEAFFGQGTRLTVV.

The rearrangement joins TRBV27 to TRBJ2-7; D unresolved. CDR1 and CDR2 from the germline V gene are MNHEY and SMNVEV (reference sequence). V was pared by 4 bases and J by 4 bases, with 8 bases between. This CDR3 comprises 12 residues. CDR3 residues: CASSSRPYEQYF. Here the CDR3 DNA reads TGTGCCAGCAGTTCCCGTCCTTACGAGCAGTACTTC.

The V and J genes are TRBV9 and TRBJ2-7, with TRBD2 as a possible D gene (6 bases). The CDR3 runs to 14 residues. Trimming took 2 bases from V and 7 from J, leaving 16 bases between them. CDR1 is SGDLS and CDR2 is YYNGEE in the germline V gene. In nucleotides, the CDR3 is TGTGCCAGCAGCGTGCGACGGACGGCGGGGGAGCAGTACTTC. This encodes CASSVRRTAGEQYF.

Worth noting for this clone: At one end, the junction sequence differs from germline, possibly due to a read error. The J gene is TRBJ2-6, the V gene TRBV29-1, with 9 bases lining up with TRBD1. This CDR3 is built from 17 residues. Germline-derived CDR1 and CDR2 are SQVTM and ANQGSEA. Here the CDR3 reads CSVAGRDRVSGANGLTF. The CDR3, as DNA: TGCAGCGTTGCAGGTCGGGACAGGGTGTCTGGGGCCAACGGCCTGACTTTC.

The rearrangement uses TRBV4-1 and TRBJ1-2; D unresolved. The CDR3 loop spans 15 amino acids. Trimming removed 1 base at V and 2 bases at J, with 11 bases between. The germline CDR1 and CDR2 sequences are MGHRA and YSYEKL. The CDR3 nucleotides read TGCGCCAGCAGCCAAGCCCCGACTGAGAACTATGGCTACACCTTC. This gives the protein CASSQAPTENYGYTF.

This clone has just one count. The chain is built from TRBV27 and TRBJ2-1; TRBD2 might be the D (6 bases). Trimming cost V 3 bases and J 0 bases, with 9 bases left between them. CDR1 is MNHEY and CDR2 is SMNVEV in the germline V gene (reference sequence). CDR3 length equals 15 residues. CDR3 nucleotides: TGTGCCAGCAGTTTTCTGGGGGGCTCCTACAATGAGCAGTTCTTC. It translates to CASSFLGGSYNEQFF.

Comments on this clone: Sequence at one end of the junction differs from germline and may be a read error. The rearrangement uses TRBV30 and TRBJ2-6; possibly TRBD2 for D (6 bases). The CDR3 extends over 16 amino acids. The germline V gene encodes CDR1 GTSNPN and CDR2 SVGIG (reference sequence). The CDR3 reads CAWSPRTGAGANGLTF. CDR3 nucleotide sequence: TGTGCCTGGAGTCCTCGTACGGGAGCCGGGGCCAACGGCCTGACTTTC.

This chain connects TRBV27 to TRBJ2-1, with 10 bases identical to TRBD2. The CDR3 length is 14 residues. Germline CDR1 MNHEY, CDR2 SMNVEV (reference sequence). The junction had 4 bases not matched to a gene; V was cut back by 5 bases and J by 6 bases. The CDR3 DNA sequence: TGTGCCAGCAGTGCTTCTAGCGGGGGCAATGAGCAGTTCTTC. The encoded protein is CASSASSGGNEQFF.

This chain links TRBV27 with TRBJ2-1; 7 positions match TRBD1. V gave up 5 bases and J gave up 2 bases; unmatched junction bases: 9. Germline-derived CDR1 and CDR2 are MNHEY and SMNVEV (reference sequence). The CDR3 is 16 amino acids. The CDR3 DNA is TGTGCCAGCAGTGGAGGAGGCCAGGGGGCCTACAATGAGCAGTTCTTC. Its protein product is CASSGGGQGAYNEQFF.

CDR3 sequence: CASSGERGGRRNIQYF. In DNA, the CDR3 is TGTGCCAGCAGTGGAGAGCGGGGGGGCCGGAGAAACATTCAGTACTTC. The genes are TRBV6-6 and TRBJ2-4, with TRBD2 matching over 10 bases. The CDR3 totals 16 residues. V shed 5 bases, J shed 6 bases, and the junction held 10 bases outside the gene matches. Germline CDR1 is MNHNY and CDR2 is SVGAGI (reference sequence).